This section outlines one T cell receptor (beta chain) sequence together with its context. CDR3 size: 18 residues. The V gene's germline CDR1 is DFQATT and CDR2 SNEGSKA (reference sequence). Trimming removed 1 base from V and 6 bases from J; junction bases left unmatched: 15. This sample was taken from a study of T cells after yellow fever vaccination. 5'RACE template switching produced TCR cDNA carrying a universal primer site and UMIs. TCRdb itself ran the 5' RACE reads through MiXCR, one entry per CDR3 protein. Altogether fewer than 400,000 distinct CDR3 sequences are present, 6.2% being singletons, with the ten largest covering 15%.

The chain joins TRBV20-1 to TRBJ2-1; 10 nucleotides line up with TRBD2. The sample in question was PBMCs, obtained 5 days after the yellow fever booster vaccination. This TCR was recovered from a young man who received the YFV17D yellow fever vaccine. This CDR3 is CSARGVSGRPDTANEQFF. DNA of the CDR3: TGCAGTGCTAGAGGGGTTAGCGGGAGGCCCGATACGGCCAATGAGCAGTTCTTC.